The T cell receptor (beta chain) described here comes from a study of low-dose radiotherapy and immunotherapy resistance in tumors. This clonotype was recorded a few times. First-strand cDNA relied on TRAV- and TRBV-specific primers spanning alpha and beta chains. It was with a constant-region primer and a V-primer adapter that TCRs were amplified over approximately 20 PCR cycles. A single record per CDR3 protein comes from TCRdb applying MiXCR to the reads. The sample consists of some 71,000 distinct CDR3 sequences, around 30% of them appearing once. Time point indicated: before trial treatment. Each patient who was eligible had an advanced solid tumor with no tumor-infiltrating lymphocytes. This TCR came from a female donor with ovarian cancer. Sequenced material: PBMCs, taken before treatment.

The CDR3 sequence is CASSYSTAYTEAFF. CDR3 coding DNA: TGTGCCAGCAGTTACTCGACAGCGTACACTGAAGCTTTCTTT. The chain combines TRBV6-2 or TRBV6-3 with TRBJ1-1; TRBD1 might be the D (5 bases). The V end lost 0 bases, the J end lost 3 bases, and 8 bases lay between the germline ends. The CDR3 spans 14 residues. From germline, CDR1 is MNHEY and CDR2 SVGEGT.